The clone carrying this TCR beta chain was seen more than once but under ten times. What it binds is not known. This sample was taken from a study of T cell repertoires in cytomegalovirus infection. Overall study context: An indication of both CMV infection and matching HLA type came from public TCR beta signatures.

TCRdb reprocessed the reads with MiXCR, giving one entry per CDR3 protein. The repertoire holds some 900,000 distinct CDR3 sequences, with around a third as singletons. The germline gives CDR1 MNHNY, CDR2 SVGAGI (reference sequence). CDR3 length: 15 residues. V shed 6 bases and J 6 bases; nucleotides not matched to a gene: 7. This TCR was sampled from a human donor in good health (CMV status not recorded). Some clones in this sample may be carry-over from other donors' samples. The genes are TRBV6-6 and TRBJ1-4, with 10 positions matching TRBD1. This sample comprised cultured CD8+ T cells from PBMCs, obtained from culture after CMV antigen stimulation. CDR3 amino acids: CASRETGGFDEKLFF. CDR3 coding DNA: TGTGCCAGCAGGGAGACAGGGGGCTTTGATGAAAAACTGTTTTTT.